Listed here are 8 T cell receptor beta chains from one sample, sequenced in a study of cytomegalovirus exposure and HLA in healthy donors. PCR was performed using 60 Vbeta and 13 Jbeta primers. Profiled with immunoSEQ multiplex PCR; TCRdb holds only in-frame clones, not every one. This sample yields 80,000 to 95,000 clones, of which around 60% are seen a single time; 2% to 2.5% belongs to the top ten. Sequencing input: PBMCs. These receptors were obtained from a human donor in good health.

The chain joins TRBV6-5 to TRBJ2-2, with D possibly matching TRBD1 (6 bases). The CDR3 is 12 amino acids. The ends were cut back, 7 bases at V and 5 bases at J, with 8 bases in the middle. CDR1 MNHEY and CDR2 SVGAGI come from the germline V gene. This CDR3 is CASNRGTGELFF. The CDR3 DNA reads TGTGCCAGCAATAGGGGGACCGGGGAGCTGTTTTTT.

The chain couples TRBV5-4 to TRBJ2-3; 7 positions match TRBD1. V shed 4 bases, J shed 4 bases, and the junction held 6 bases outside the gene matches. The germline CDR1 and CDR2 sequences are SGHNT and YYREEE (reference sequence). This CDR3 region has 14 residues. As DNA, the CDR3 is TGTGCCAGCAGCGTAAGAGACAGGGCAGATACGCAGTATTTT. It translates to CASSVRDRADTQYF.

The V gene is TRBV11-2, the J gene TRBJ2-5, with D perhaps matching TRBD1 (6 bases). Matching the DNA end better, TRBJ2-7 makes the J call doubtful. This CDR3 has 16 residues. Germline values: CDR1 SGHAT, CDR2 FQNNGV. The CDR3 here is CASSLISGTLSVEQYF. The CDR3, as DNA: TGTGCCAGCAGCTTAATTTCCGGGACACTTTCCGTCGAGCAGTACTTC.

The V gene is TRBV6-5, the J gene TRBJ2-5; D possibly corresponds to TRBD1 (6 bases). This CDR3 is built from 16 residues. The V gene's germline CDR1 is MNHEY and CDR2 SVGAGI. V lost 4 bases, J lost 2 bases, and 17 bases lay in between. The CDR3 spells CASSSAPRGYQETQYF. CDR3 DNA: TGTGCCAGCAGTTCCGCCCCGAGGGGGTATCAAGAGACCCAGTACTTC.

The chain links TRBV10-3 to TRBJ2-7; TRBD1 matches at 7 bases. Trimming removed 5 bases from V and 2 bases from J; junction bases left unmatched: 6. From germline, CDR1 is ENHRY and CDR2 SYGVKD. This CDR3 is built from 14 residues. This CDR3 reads CAISSGQEPYEQYF. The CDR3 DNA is TGTGCCATCAGTTCCGGACAGGAACCCTACGAGCAGTACTTC.

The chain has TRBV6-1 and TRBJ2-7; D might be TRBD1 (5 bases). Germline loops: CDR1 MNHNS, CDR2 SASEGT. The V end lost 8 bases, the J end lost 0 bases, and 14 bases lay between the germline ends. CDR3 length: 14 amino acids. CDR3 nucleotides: TGTGCCAGCTCGACAGCCAGAAGCTCCTACGAGCAGTACTTC. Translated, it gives CASSTARSSYEQYF.

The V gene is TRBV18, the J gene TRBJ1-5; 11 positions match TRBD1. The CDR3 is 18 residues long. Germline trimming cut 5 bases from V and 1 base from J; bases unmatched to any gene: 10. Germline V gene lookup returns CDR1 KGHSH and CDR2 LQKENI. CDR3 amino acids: CASSFTGTGGLSNQPQHF. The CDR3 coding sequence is TGTGCCAGCTCATTCACCGGGACAGGGGGTTTAAGCAATCAGCCCCAGCATTTT.

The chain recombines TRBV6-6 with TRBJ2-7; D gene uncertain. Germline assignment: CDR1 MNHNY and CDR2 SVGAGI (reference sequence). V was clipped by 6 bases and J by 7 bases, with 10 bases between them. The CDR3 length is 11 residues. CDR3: CASSLSFEQYF. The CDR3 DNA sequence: TGTGCCAGCAGCCTATCCTTTGAGCAGTACTTC.